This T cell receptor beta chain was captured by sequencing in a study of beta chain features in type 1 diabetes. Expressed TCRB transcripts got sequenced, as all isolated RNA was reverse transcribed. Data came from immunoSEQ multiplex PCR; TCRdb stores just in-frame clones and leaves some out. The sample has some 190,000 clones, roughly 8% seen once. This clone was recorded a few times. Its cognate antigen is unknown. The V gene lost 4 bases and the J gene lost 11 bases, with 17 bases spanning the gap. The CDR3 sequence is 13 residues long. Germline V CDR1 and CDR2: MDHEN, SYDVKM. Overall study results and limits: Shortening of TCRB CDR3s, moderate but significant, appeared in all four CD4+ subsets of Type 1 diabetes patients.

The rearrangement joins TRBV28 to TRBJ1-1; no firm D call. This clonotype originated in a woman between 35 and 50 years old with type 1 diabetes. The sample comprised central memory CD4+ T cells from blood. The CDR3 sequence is CASSSSGSAGAFF. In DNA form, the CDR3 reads TGTGCCAGCAGTTCTTCAGGATCCGCGGGGGCTTTCTTT. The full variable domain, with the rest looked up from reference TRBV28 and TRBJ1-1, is DVKVTQSSRYLVKRTGEKVFLECVQDMDHENMFWYRQDPGLGLRLIYFSYDVKMKEKGDIPEGYSVSREKKERFSLILESASTNQTSMYLCASSSSGSAGAFFGQGTRLTVV.